The 21 T cell receptor beta chains below all came from one sample that was sequenced in a study of T-cell reconstitution after alpha-beta-depleted transplantation in children. Construction of the TCRbeta library involved unique molecular identifiers. TCRdb redid the calling of the PCR reads with MiXCR, one entry per CDR3 protein. The sample lists 150,000 to 250,000 distinct CDR3 sequences; roughly 15% were seen once. The sequencing here drew on PBMCs from the stem cell graft donor, taken from the stem cell graft. The receptors come from a human donor who donated a stem cell graft to a child with acute lymphoblastic leukemia.

This clonotype was observed a few times. The gene calls are TRBV14 and TRBJ1-2; tentative D call: TRBD1 (5 bases). The CDR3 has 15 amino acids. Germline CDR1 reads SGHDN; CDR2 reads FVKESK. Deletions cut 1 base from V and 6 bases from J, with 15 bases between. The CDR3 DNA reads TGTGCCAGCAGCCAAGCCGGGACCTCCCTCGATGGCTACACCTTC. As protein: CASSQAGTSLDGYTF.

This clonotype was found many times. The chain carries TRBV3-1 and TRBJ2-1, with 7 bases that match TRBD2. This CDR3 has 15 residues. Germline values: CDR1 LGHDT, CDR2 YNNKEL (reference sequence). Trimming at V came to 3 bases and at J to 6 bases, leaving 8 bases not matched to a gene. DNA for the CDR3: TGTGCCAGCAGCCATTTGGGGGAGGGGTCCAATGAGCAGTTCTTC. It is translated as CASSHLGEGSNEQFF.

Ten or more counts support this clonotype. J is TRBJ2-3 and V is TRBV5-1; D is undetermined. CDR1 is SGHRS and CDR2 is YFSETQ in the germline V gene. The CDR3 length is 14 residues. Trimming shortened V by 5 bases and J by 6 bases, and 16 bases separated the two germline ends. CDR3 DNA sequence: TGCGCCAGCAGTAGATATTCGGAGCAGGATACGCAGTATTTT. It specifies CASSRYSEQDTQYF.

This clonotype appeared many times. The rearrangement links TRBV30 to TRBJ2-1, with D possibly being TRBD2 (6 bases). Trimming removed 1 base from V and 3 bases from J, with 10 bases in between. Germline lookup yields CDR1 GTSNPN and CDR2 SVGIG (reference sequence). The CDR3 spans 14 residues. For the CDR3, the DNA is TGTGCCTGGAGTGGACTGACTAGCTACAATGAGCAGTTCTTC. Protein product: CAWSGLTSYNEQFF.

This clonotype was recorded many times. The rearrangement links TRBV25-1 to TRBJ2-7, with D unresolved. This CDR3 has 15 amino acids. Germline V gene sequence: CDR1 MGHDK, CDR2 SYGVNS. The V and J ends lost 3 bases and 3 bases respectively, with 15 bases between them. The CDR3 protein is CASSDEESRYYEQYF. CDR3 sequence (DNA): TGTGCCAGCAGTGACGAGGAATCCAGATACTACGAGCAGTACTTC.

This clonotype was counted ten times or more. The CDR3 loop reads CASSLGTPNTGELFF. The CDR3 DNA follows: TGCGCCAGCAGCTTGGGGACACCCAACACCGGGGAGCTGTTTTTT. The chain recombines TRBV5-1 with TRBJ2-2; D may be TRBD1 (5 bases). This CDR3 is 15 amino acids long. V was cut by 0 bases and J by 2 bases, with 8 bases left in between. The germline gives CDR1 SGHRS, CDR2 YFSETQ.

The chain recombines TRBV20-1 with TRBJ2-3; D may be TRBD2 (5 bases). This CDR3 has 12 residues. Germline loops: CDR1 DFQATT, CDR2 SNEGSKA (reference sequence). V dropped 3 bases and J dropped 4 bases, with 8 bases sitting between them. CDR3 loop: CSARLRADTQYF. In nucleotides, the CDR3 is TGCAGTGCTAGGTTGCGGGCAGATACGCAGTATTTT.

Ten or more counts support this clonotype. This sequence joins TRBV6-6 and TRBJ1-4; D not resolved. Germline-derived CDR1 and CDR2 are MNHNY and SVGAGI (reference sequence). Trimming cost V 4 bases and J 10 bases, with 13 bases left between them. The CDR3 sequence is 13 residues long. The CDR3 region has the DNA TGTGCCAGCAGTTCCCCTGGGTCTGGAAAACTGTTTTTT. Protein product: CASSSPGSGKLFF.

This clonotype was seen at least ten times. V and J are TRBV20-1 and TRBJ1-3, with 8 bases matching TRBD1. The J segment lost 4 bases and the V segment lost 4 bases, leaving 9 bases of the junction unmatched. Germline CDR1 is DFQATT and CDR2 is SNEGSKA (reference sequence). The CDR3 has 15 amino acids. CDR3 nucleotide sequence: TGCAGTGCTACCAGGGGGCCTGTTACAGGAAACACCATATATTTT. Amino acids: CSATRGPVTGNTIYF.

There are many counts of this clonotype. The J gene is TRBJ1-2, the V gene TRBV30; no definite D call. The CDR3 is 10 residues long. V lost 4 bases to trimming and J lost 3 bases, with 3 bases between them. Looked up from germline, CDR1 is GTSNPN and CDR2 is SVGIG (reference sequence). For the CDR3, the DNA is TGTGCCTGGAAGGACTATGGCTACACCTTC. This translates into CAWKDYGYTF.

In its sample, this clonotype was seen many times. The rearrangement joins TRBV12-3 or TRBV12-4 to TRBJ2-5, with 11 bases fitting TRBD2. J lost 4 bases, V lost 1 base, and 8 bases had no gene match. The CDR3 covers 17 residues. The CDR3 sequence: CASSLGTLAGEGETQYF. CDR3 DNA: TGTGCCAGCAGTTTAGGGACACTAGCGGGAGAGGGAGAGACCCAGTACTTC.

CDR3 DNA sequence: TGTGCCAGCTCACCAACTAGCGGGAATCCCGGGGAGCTGTTTTTT. Translating it yields CASSPTSGNPGELFF. The rearrangement uses TRBV18 and TRBJ2-2, with 10 nucleotides matching TRBD2. Germline V lookup: CDR1 KGHSH, CDR2 LQKENI. CDR3 length: 15 amino acids. The V segment lost 2 bases and the J segment 6 bases; nucleotides outside the gene matches: 3.

This clonotype was recorded many times. The CDR3 is CAWKRLANTGELFF. The CDR3 bases are TGTGCCTGGAAGCGACTAGCCAACACCGGGGAGCTGTTTTTT. The chain uses TRBV30 and TRBJ2-2; TRBD2 matches 7 bases. V lost 4 bases, J lost 2 bases, and 4 bases stayed unmatched. The CDR3 has 14 residues. Germline CDR1 and CDR2: GTSNPN and SVGIG (reference sequence).

This chain connects TRBV29-1 to TRBJ2-7; D remains unclear. Trimming cost V 3 bases and J 5 bases, with 11 bases left between them. CDR3 size: 12 residues. Germline values: CDR1 SQVTM, CDR2 ANQGSEA. CDR3 protein: CSVEVSGNEQYF. CDR3 nucleotide sequence: TGCAGCGTTGAGGTATCTGGGAACGAGCAGTACTTC.

Many counts were recorded for this clonotype. The V gene is TRBV28, the J gene TRBJ1-2, with D possibly TRBD1 on 5 matching bases. CDR1 is MDHEN, CDR2 SYDVKM, per germline. The V and J ends lost 8 bases and 1 base respectively, with 11 bases between them. The CDR3 covers 13 residues. The CDR3, as DNA: TGTGCCAGCCACAGGAGCCTTAACTATGGCTACACCTTC. Its translation: CASHRSLNYGYTF.

A remark on this clonotype: One base away lies a much larger clone, so this may be a sequencing read error. The rearrangement uses TRBV15 and TRBJ2-5, with D perhaps TRBD1 or TRBD2 (5 bases each). Germline lookup yields CDR1 LNHNV and CDR2 YYDKDF (reference sequence). This CDR3 has 16 residues. The V end was cut by 6 bases, the J end by 6 bases, with 23 bases between. The CDR3 is CATSTSREGWGQTQYF. CDR3 bases: TGTGCCACCAGTACCTCCAGAGAGGGTTGGGGACAGACCCAGTACTTC.

In its sample, this clonotype was seen a few times. The chain is built from TRBV7-9 and TRBJ2-3; 7 bases map to TRBD2. Germline values: CDR1 SEHNR, CDR2 FQNEAQ (reference sequence). The CDR3 runs 17 residues. V shed 5 bases and J 2 bases; nucleotides not matched to a gene: 13. The CDR3: CASSPLGGIGHTDTQYF. The CDR3 coding sequence is TGTGCCAGCAGCCCCCTCGGGGGGATAGGACACACAGATACGCAGTATTTT.

V gene TRBV5-1 combines with J gene TRBJ2-5; TRBD2 agrees at 13 bases. The CDR3 has 16 amino acids. The ends lost 3 bases at V and 7 bases at J; junction bases unmatched: 9. Germline loops: CDR1 SGHRS, CDR2 YFSETQ. The CDR3, as DNA: TGCGCCAGCAGCTCAAACCCACTAGCGGGAGGGCGGACCCAGTACTTC. Residues: CASSSNPLAGGRTQYF.

The chain couples TRBV20-1 to TRBJ2-7, with 12 bases that match TRBD2. The CDR3 length is 14 residues. Germline CDR1 DFQATT, CDR2 SNEGSKA (reference sequence). V shed 6 bases and J 2 bases; nucleotides not matched to a gene: 5. The CDR3 DNA reads as TGCAGTGCAACTTCTAGCGGGAGGGCCTACGAGCAGTACTTC. It codes for CSATSSGRAYEQYF.

The table lists this clonotype with many counts. This chain uses TRBV29-1 with TRBJ2-3, with D tentatively TRBD1 (6 bases). The CDR3 sequence is 13 residues long. CDR1 is SQVTM and CDR2 is ANQGSEA in the germline V gene. V was trimmed by 4 bases and J by 6 bases, leaving 14 bases between them. CDR3 region: CSVAGEPADTQYF. DNA for the CDR3: TGCAGCGTTGCAGGGGAGCCCGCGGATACGCAGTATTTT.

This clonotype was recorded at least ten times. The chain has TRBV9 and TRBJ2-7; TRBD2 agrees at 11 bases. Trimming cost V 3 bases and J 4 bases; bases outside gene matches: 3. CDR3 length equals 14 residues. In germline, CDR1 is SGDLS, CDR2 YYNGEE. CDR3: CASSEGLAEYEQYF. CDR3 sequence (DNA): TGTGCCAGCAGCGAGGGACTAGCGGAGTACGAGCAGTACTTC.